This T cell receptor (beta chain) was captured in a study of blood T cell repertoires in COVID-19. Trimming pared 0 bases from V and 7 bases from J, leaving 6 bases between. Germline lookup yields CDR1 SGHTS and CDR2 YDEGEE. The CDR3 is 12 amino acids. This table comes from immunoSEQ multiplex PCR, and its TCRdb copy is limited to in-frame clones, with some not included. Of about 200,000 clones in the sample, around four fifths were seen once. The receptor's source is a man aged 60 to 75 with COVID-19, enrolled during active disease. Material: peripheral blood. The chain carries TRBV5-8 and TRBJ2-3; D ambiguous. CDR3 DNA sequence: TGTGCCAGCAGCTTGGTTATTCATACGCAGTATTTT. Its protein product is CASSLVIHTQYF. Full variable domain (outside the CDR3, taken from reference TRBV5-8 and TRBJ2-3): EAGVTQSPTHLIKTRGQQATLRCSPISGHTSVYWYQQALGLGLQFLLWYDEGEERNRGNFPPRFSGRQFPNYSSELNVNALELEDSALYLCASSLVIHTQYFGPGTRLTVL.